One and the same sample provided the 20 T cell receptor beta chains below, sequenced in a study of blood T cell repertoires in COVID-19 (dated by TCRdb to the early 2020s). The library relied on the immunoSEQ multiplex PCR assay. Imported from immuneACCESS, the table was reduced by TCRdb to in-frame sequences with V and J called. These copies leave out some clones; in studies compared against another copy, an unresolved V gene accounts for under half, and the cause of the remainder is not known. Here the sample has a few hundred thousand clones; about 88% occur a single time. In total, the top ten clones hold around 2.9% of the sample. Sequencing was performed on peripheral blood. These receptors were collected from a human donor in a cohort sampled during active COVID-19.

This sequence joins TRBV28 and TRBJ2-3, with unresolved D. The CDR3 length is 13 residues. V lost 2 bases and J 2 bases, leaving 5 bases between the germline ends. Germline lookup yields CDR1 MDHEN and CDR2 SYDVKM. The CDR3 spells CASSLGSTDTQYF. CDR3 DNA sequence: TGTGCCAGCAGTTTAGGCTCCACAGATACGCAGTATTTT.

The V call is TRBV5-6, the J call TRBJ2-5; 11 bases line up with TRBD2. V lost 4 bases and J lost 2; bases outside the gene matches: 4. Germline lookup yields CDR1 SGHDT and CDR2 YYEEEE. CDR3 length: 15 residues. Here the CDR3 reads CASSETSGAQETQYF. CDR3 coding DNA: TGTGCCAGCAGCGAGACTAGCGGGGCTCAAGAGACCCAGTACTTC.

Only a few counts were recorded for this clone. This sequence joins TRBV2 and TRBJ2-3; 12 bases align to TRBD1. The CDR3 runs 19 residues. The germline V gene has CDR1 SNHLY and CDR2 FYNNEI. The V and J ends lost 4 bases and 1 base, in that order; junction bases with no gene match: 12. The CDR3 reads CASSVHRDRGPLGTDTQYF. The CDR3 DNA reads as TGTGCCAGCAGTGTTCACCGGGACAGGGGGCCTTTAGGCACAGATACGCAGTATTTT.

The rearrangement uses TRBV10-3 and TRBJ2-7; 8 positions agree with TRBD2. Germline loops: CDR1 ENHRY, CDR2 SYGVKD. V gave up 0 bases and J gave up 2 bases; unmatched junction bases: 3. This CDR3 is 15 amino acids long. CDR3 residues: CAISESAGDPYEQYF. The CDR3 nucleotides are TGTGCCATCAGTGAGTCAGCGGGAGATCCCTACGAGCAGTACTTC.

The chain joins TRBV2 to TRBJ2-5, with 10 bases aligning to TRBD1. The germline V gene has CDR1 SNHLY and CDR2 FYNNEI. This CDR3 is 13 amino acids long. With V trimmed by 8 bases and J by 4 bases, 4 bases remained unmatched. The DNA of the CDR3 is TGTGCCAGCTGGGACAGGGGAAGAGAGACCCAGTACTTC. This translates into CASWDRGRETQYF.

The chain joins TRBV5-1 to TRBJ2-3; TRBD2 aligns across 11 bases. The CDR3 consists of 17 residues. From germline, CDR1 is SGHRS and CDR2 YFSETQ. V was clipped by 7 bases and J by 4 bases; unmatched bases: 14. CDR3 in amino acids: CASSNLISGGAADTQYF. In DNA form, the CDR3 reads TGCGCCAGCTCGAATCTTATTAGCGGGGGGGCTGCAGATACGCAGTATTTT.

The chain couples TRBV4-1 to TRBJ2-1, with a tentative D call TRBD1 (6 bases). Per germline, CDR1 MGHRA and CDR2 YSYEKL. Trimming cost V 0 bases and J 8 bases, with 20 bases left between them. The CDR3 is made up of 17 amino acids. CDR3 residues: CASSQDQYRTEVDEQFF. In DNA form, the CDR3 reads TGCGCCAGCAGCCAAGATCAGTACAGGACAGAGGTCGATGAGCAGTTCTTC.

This clone was detected a few times. The chain couples TRBV18 to TRBJ1-5; D is perhaps TRBD1 (5 bases). Trimming cost V 3 bases and J 0 bases, with 15 bases left between them. Germline CDR1 reads KGHSH; CDR2 reads LQKENI. The CDR3 totals 17 residues. The CDR3 sequence is CASSPGEGIYSNQPQHF. DNA for the CDR3: TGTGCCAGCTCACCGGGGGAGGGAATTTATAGCAATCAGCCCCAGCATTTT. The full variable domain, its missing parts supplied by reference TRBV18 and TRBJ1-5, is NAGVMQNPRHLVRRRGQEARLRCSPMKGHSHVYWYRQLPEEGLKFMVYLQKENIIDESGMPKERFSAEFPKEGPSILRIQQVVRGDSAAYFCASSPGEGIYSNQPQHFGDGTRLSIL.

This chain joins TRBV11-3 and TRBJ2-2; D gene uncertain. Trimming stripped 5 bases from V and 3 bases from J, with 4 bases between. Germline V gene sequence: CDR1 SGHNT, CDR2 YENEEA. This CDR3 has 12 amino acids. Written as DNA, the CDR3 is TGTGCCAGCAGCCCTTACACCGGGGAGCTGTTTTTT. It specifies CASSPYTGELFF.

This rearrangement joins TRBV28 to TRBJ1-5, with D perhaps matching TRBD1 (5 bases). The CDR3 runs to 13 residues. CDR1 is MDHEN, CDR2 SYDVKM, per germline. V lost 7 bases and J lost 2, with 9 bases in between. The DNA for the CDR3 is TGTGCCAGCATATCGGGGGGCAATCAGCCCCAGCATTTT. This encodes CASISGGNQPQHF.

This chain uses TRBV6-5 with TRBJ1-1; D remains unclear. This CDR3 region has 15 residues. CDR1 and CDR2 (germline): MNHEY, SVGAGI. V shed 3 bases and J shed 0 bases, with 11 bases lying between them. The CDR3 spells CASSYYRGLNTEAFF. The CDR3 coding sequence is TGTGCCAGCAGTTATTACCGAGGGTTGAACACTGAAGCTTTCTTT.

This clone appeared a single time. The genes are TRBV10-1 and TRBJ1-4; possibly TRBD1 for D (6 bases). This CDR3 comprises 18 residues. V was clipped by 8 bases and J by 4 bases, with 26 bases between them. Germline-derived CDR1 and CDR2 are WNHNN and SYGVQD (reference sequence). The CDR3 sequence is CASRYLDRSFIDNEKLFF. The CDR3 coding sequence is TGCGCCAGCCGCTACCTAGACAGGTCTTTCATAGATAATGAAAAACTGTTTTTT.

This clone appeared a single time. The V and J genes are TRBV23-1 and TRBJ2-7; tentative D call: TRBD1 (5 bases). TRBV23-1 carries the ORF label, with uncertain function. Trimming took off 4 bases at V and 7 bases at J, with 17 bases between the two ends. The CDR3 totals 14 residues. This chain's CDR3 is CASSRWSRRAEQYF. DNA for the CDR3: TGCGCCAGCAGTCGCTGGTCCCGCAGGGCGGAGCAGTACTTC.

CDR3 region: CASSFAGLTGNTIYF. CDR3 nucleotides: TGTGCCAGCAGCTTCGCGGGTCTCACTGGAAACACCATATATTTT. The chain couples TRBV5-6 to TRBJ1-3; D is uncertain. The length of the CDR3 is 15 residues. The V gene lost 2 bases and the J gene lost 2 bases, with 11 bases spanning the gap. Germline loops: CDR1 SGHDT, CDR2 YYEEEE.

The chain combines TRBV9 with TRBJ2-1; D is perhaps TRBD1 (5 bases). Trimming cost V 4 bases and J 0 bases, with 14 bases left between them. Germline V gene data show CDR1 as SGDLS and CDR2 as YYNGEE. The CDR3 loop spans 16 amino acids. CDR3 nucleotide sequence: TGTGCCAGCAGCCCGAGCATAGGGGTCTCCTACAATGAGCAGTTCTTC. Translation: CASSPSIGVSYNEQFF.

This chain uses TRBV2 with TRBJ1-4, with D possibly matching TRBD1 (5 bases). With 7 bases removed from V and 5 bases from J, the gap between germline ends came to 17 bases. The CDR3 is 15 residues long. CDR1 and CDR2 (germline): SNHLY, FYNNEI. The CDR3 region has the DNA TGTGCCAGCAACCTCCCGCAGGGTCTAAATGAAAAACTGTTTTTT. It translates to CASNLPQGLNEKLFF.

The chain joins TRBV7-2 to TRBJ1-2; the D gene is possibly TRBD1 (5 bases). Germline CDR1 is SGHTA and CDR2 is FQGNSA. The CDR3 is 14 residues long. Trimming removed 0 bases at V and 4 bases at J, with 9 bases between. The CDR3 sequence: CASSLAGQSYGYTF. CDR3 in DNA: TGTGCCAGCAGCTTAGCGGGGCAGAGCTATGGCTACACCTTC.

The chain recombines TRBV9 with TRBJ2-3; 9 positions agree with TRBD1. This CDR3 is built from 17 residues. The ends lost 3 bases at V and 2 bases at J; junction bases unmatched: 10. The germline V gene encodes CDR1 SGDLS and CDR2 YYNGEE. Here the CDR3 reads CASSAGQGRGDTDTQYF. For the CDR3, the DNA is TGTGCCAGCAGCGCGGGACAGGGTAGGGGCGACACAGATACGCAGTATTTT.

The J gene is TRBJ2-1, the V gene TRBV3-1 (or the pseudogene TRBV3-2); TRBD2 matches 9 bases. Trimming removed 7 bases from V and 9 bases from J; junction bases left unmatched: 19. This CDR3 has 17 residues. Per the germline V gene, CDR1 is LGHDT and CDR2 is YNNKEL (reference sequence). Here the CDR3 DNA reads TGTGCCAGCACCTTCCTCACCTCGGCGGGGGGGCCGGGTGAGCAGTTCTTC. Translation gives CASTFLTSAGGPGEQFF.

The J gene is TRBJ1-5, the V gene TRBV18, with no clear D. CDR1 is KGHSH, CDR2 LQKENI, per germline. The CDR3 is 15 amino acids. Trimming shortened V by 2 bases and J by 1 base, and 9 bases separated the two germline ends. This CDR3 is CASSPGRSSNQPQHF. The CDR3 coding sequence is TGTGCCAGCTCACCAGGGAGGAGCAGCAATCAGCCCCAGCATTTT.